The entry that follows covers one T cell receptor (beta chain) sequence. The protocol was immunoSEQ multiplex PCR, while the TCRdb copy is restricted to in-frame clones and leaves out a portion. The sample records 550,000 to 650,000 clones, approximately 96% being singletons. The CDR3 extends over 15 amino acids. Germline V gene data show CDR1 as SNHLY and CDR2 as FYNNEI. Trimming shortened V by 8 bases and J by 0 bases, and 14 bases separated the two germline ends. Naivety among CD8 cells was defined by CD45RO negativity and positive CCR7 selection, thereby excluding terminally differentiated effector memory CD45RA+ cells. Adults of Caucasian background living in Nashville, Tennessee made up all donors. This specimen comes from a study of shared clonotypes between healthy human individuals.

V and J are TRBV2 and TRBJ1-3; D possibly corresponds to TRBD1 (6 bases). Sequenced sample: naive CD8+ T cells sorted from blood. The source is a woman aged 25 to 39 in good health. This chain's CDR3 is CASGRDRSSGNTIYF. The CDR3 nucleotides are TGTGCCAGCGGACGCGACAGGAGCTCTGGAAACACCATATATTTT.